Listed here are 24 T cell receptor beta chains from one sample, sequenced in a study of shared clonotypes between healthy human individuals. Measured with immunoSEQ multiplex PCR; TCRdb has only the in-frame clones, and not every one. The data show over a million clones, around 97% seen once. Input material: naive CD4+ T cells sorted from blood. This sample's subset: CD45RA+ positively selected. All receptors derive from a young man in good health.

This sequence joins TRBV30 and TRBJ2-7; 10 bases match TRBD1. Germline assignment: CDR1 GTSNPN and CDR2 SVGIG (reference sequence). The CDR3 has 15 amino acids. Trimming took 3 bases from V and 2 from J; bases not matched to a gene: 7. CDR3 in amino acids: CAWSGGTGETYEQYF. The CDR3 DNA reads as TGTGCCTGGAGCGGCGGGACAGGGGAAACCTACGAGCAGTACTTC.

The chain joins TRBV7-8 to TRBJ2-7; TRBD2 is a possible D gene (6 bases). This CDR3 contains 16 residues. The V end lost 1 base, the J end lost 2 bases, and 15 bases lay between the germline ends. Per the germline V gene, CDR1 is SGHVS and CDR2 is FQNEAQ. CDR3 residues: CASSLVPSEGTYEQYF. The CDR3 region has the DNA TGTGCCAGCAGCTTAGTCCCTAGCGAGGGGACCTACGAGCAGTACTTC.

The CDR3 here is CATSRGLAGESYNEQFF. The CDR3 bases are TGTGCCACCAGCAGAGGACTAGCGGGAGAATCCTACAATGAGCAGTTCTTC. V gene TRBV15 combines with J gene TRBJ2-1; TRBD2 matches 12 bases. CDR3 length equals 17 residues. The V and J ends lost 1 base and 1 base, in that order; junction bases with no gene match: 2. The germline V gene has CDR1 LNHNV and CDR2 YYDKDF (reference sequence).

The genes are TRBV11-2 and TRBJ2-7; TRBD1 matches 11 bases. Germline CDR1 reads SGHAT; CDR2 reads FQNNGV. This CDR3 region has 17 residues. The V and J ends lost 5 bases and 3 bases, in that order; junction bases with no gene match: 12. The CDR3 coding sequence is TGTGCCAGCAGCCCCCCGGTTGGGACAGGGGGGCTCTACGAGCAGTACTTC. It translates to CASSPPVGTGGLYEQYF.

The genes are TRBV7-9 and TRBJ2-2; 12 bases map to TRBD2. The junction had 11 bases not matched to a gene; V was cut back by 5 bases and J by 4 bases. CDR1 SEHNR and CDR2 FQNEAQ come from the germline V gene (reference sequence). This CDR3 has 18 amino acids. As DNA, the CDR3 is TGTGCCAGCAGCCGATGGACTAGCGGGAAGGGCGGCACCGGGGAGCTGTTTTTT. As protein: CASSRWTSGKGGTGELFF.

The chain combines TRBV29-1 with TRBJ2-2, with D unclear. The CDR3 is 12 amino acids. The V gene lost 4 bases and the J gene lost 7 bases, with 10 bases spanning the gap. From germline, CDR1 is SQVTM and CDR2 ANQGSEA. CDR3 coding DNA: TGCAGCGTTGGGGCCACCGGCGGGGAGCTGTTTTTT. This sequence encodes CSVGATGGELFF.

The rearrangement uses TRBV19 and TRBJ2-3, with TRBD1 as a possible D gene (5 bases). With 1 base removed from V and 3 bases from J, the gap between germline ends came to 11 bases. The CDR3 consists of 15 residues. CDR1 is LNHDA, CDR2 SQIVND, per germline (reference sequence). The CDR3 DNA follows: TGTGCCAGTAGTATAGTCCAGGGTTTGACAGATACGCAGTATTTT. Protein product: CASSIVQGLTDTQYF.

V usage is TRBV7-2 and J usage is TRBJ1-5; no clear D gene. V lost 5 bases and J lost 5, with 13 bases in between. CDR1 is SGHTA and CDR2 is FQGNSA in the germline V gene. The CDR3 sequence is 14 residues long. DNA of the CDR3: TGTGCCAGCAGCAATACACCGGGAGATCAGCCCCAGCATTTT. It encodes CASSNTPGDQPQHF.

The V and J genes are TRBV28 and TRBJ2-7, with 9 bases aligning to TRBD1. CDR3 length: 14 amino acids. Germline values: CDR1 MDHEN, CDR2 SYDVKM. Trimming took 9 bases from V and 6 from J; bases not matched to a gene: 12. CDR3 DNA sequence: TGTGCCAGTGATACCGGGACAGGGAGAGGCGAGCAGTACTTC. It yields the protein CASDTGTGRGEQYF.

This chain connects TRBV10-3 to TRBJ2-7, with 7 bases matching TRBD2. V shed 6 bases and J 7 bases; nucleotides not matched to a gene: 3. Germline V gives CDR1 ENHRY, CDR2 SYGVKD. The CDR3 is made up of 11 amino acids. CDR3: CAIRTGGEQYF. The CDR3 DNA reads as TGTGCCATCAGGACGGGGGGAGAGCAGTACTTC.

V gene TRBV6-1 combines with J gene TRBJ2-5; D might be TRBD1 or TRBD2, each matching 6 bases. The germline V gene has CDR1 MNHNS and CDR2 SASEGT. The V end was cut by 7 bases, the J end by 5 bases, with 14 bases between. The CDR3 totals 13 residues. CDR3 coding DNA: TGTGCCAGCACGGGGGCAGAAAGGGAGACCCAGTACTTC. Translation gives CASTGAERETQYF.

The V and J genes are TRBV5-1 and TRBJ2-3, with TRBD1 matching 7 bases. Per the germline V gene, CDR1 is SGHRS and CDR2 is YFSETQ. J lost 5 bases, V lost 7 bases, and 7 bases had no gene match. This CDR3 spans 13 amino acids. The CDR3 loop reads CASRPNRGDTQYF. CDR3 sequence (DNA): TGCGCCAGCCGTCCAAACAGGGGAGATACGCAGTATTTT.

This chain links TRBV19 with TRBJ1-5; no clear D. Between the trimmed V and J ends, which lost 2 bases and 6 bases, there was a span of 11 bases. The CDR3 extends over 14 amino acids. The germline gives CDR1 LNHDA, CDR2 SQIVND (reference sequence). CDR3: CASSIRAGGQPQHF. CDR3 DNA sequence: TGTGCCAGTAGTATAAGGGCAGGCGGTCAGCCCCAGCATTTT. Using reference TRBV19 and TRBJ1-5 for the parts outside the CDR3, the full variable domain is DGGITQSPKYLFRKEGQNVTLSCEQNLNHDAMYWYRQDPGQGLRLIYYSQIVNDFQKGDIAEGYSVSREKKESFPLTVTSAQKNPTAFYLCASSIRAGGQPQHFGDGTRLSIL.

Note on this clone: Other DNA sequences in this specimen translate into the identical CDR3. The V call is TRBV6-5, the J call TRBJ2-1; D is possibly TRBD2 (5 bases). The CDR3 covers 14 residues. Germline CDR1 and CDR2: MNHEY and SVGAGI. Trimming pared 0 bases from V and 5 bases from J, leaving 8 bases between. CDR3 residues: CASSYSRLNNEQFF. Written as DNA, the CDR3 is TGTGCCAGCAGTTACTCCCGACTAAACAATGAGCAGTTCTTC.

The chain employs TRBV28 and TRBJ2-1; D gene unclear. Trimming took off 5 bases at V and 7 bases at J, with 15 bases between the two ends. Germline CDR1 reads MDHEN; CDR2 reads SYDVKM. The CDR3 is made up of 14 amino acids. The CDR3 coding sequence is TGTGCCAGCAGTCGCGACCCCCTGGGGAATGAGCAGTTCTTC. Protein: CASSRDPLGNEQFF.

V and J are TRBV6-5 and TRBJ2-3; 7 nucleotides agree with TRBD1. The CDR3 is 15 residues long. Germline V CDR1 and CDR2: MNHEY, SVGAGI. The V segment lost 4 bases and the J segment 0 bases; nucleotides outside the gene matches: 4. The CDR3 DNA sequence: TGTGCCAGCAGTTCCCAGGGGGTTAGCACAGATACGCAGTATTTT. This translates into CASSSQGVSTDTQYF.

This clone was recorded only once. This chain connects TRBV9 to TRBJ2-7, with 10 positions matching TRBD2. Germline CDR1 and CDR2: SGDLS and YYNGEE. The J segment lost 5 bases and the V segment lost 1 base, leaving 6 bases of the junction unmatched. CDR3 size: 15 residues. CDR3 nucleotide sequence: TGTGCCAGCAGCGTAAATGTAGCGGGAGGAGACGAGCAGTACTTC. Translating gives CASSVNVAGGDEQYF.

The J gene is TRBJ2-7, the V gene TRBV7-9; 14 bases fit TRBD2. CDR3 length: 18 amino acids. Germline lookup yields CDR1 SEHNR and CDR2 FQNEAQ (reference sequence). With 1 base clipped from V and 4 bases from J, the junction kept 9 bases outside the gene matches. CDR3 DNA sequence: TGTGCCAGCAGCTTAGGGGGACTAGCGGGAGCTCCCCGATACGAGCAGTACTTC. The encoded protein is CASSLGGLAGAPRYEQYF.

This chain uses TRBV7-6 with TRBJ2-1; D gene unclear. Trimming took 3 bases from V and 8 from J, leaving 20 bases between them. The CDR3 runs 16 residues. Germline CDR1 SGHVS, CDR2 FNYEAQ. Written as DNA, the CDR3 is TGTGCCAGCAGCTTTTCTGGTCCTAGTCTTTCAGATGAGCAGTTCTTC. The encoded protein is CASSFSGPSLSDEQFF.

In DNA, the CDR3 is TGTGCCAGCAGCTTTGGGACGGGGACCGGGGAGCTGTTTTTT. Protein: CASSFGTGTGELFF. The chain links TRBV7-2 to TRBJ2-2, with D perhaps TRBD1 or TRBD2 (5 bases each). Germline V gives CDR1 SGHTA, CDR2 FQGNSA. CDR3 length equals 14 residues. The germline V and J ends were trimmed by 3 bases and 5 bases, with 10 bases remaining between them.

This chain uses TRBV28 with TRBJ2-7; TRBD1 aligns across 8 bases. Germline V CDR1 and CDR2: MDHEN, SYDVKM. The J segment lost 0 bases and the V segment lost 4 bases, leaving 8 bases of the junction unmatched. The CDR3 has 16 residues. CDR3 amino acids: CASSSWDRRTSYEQYF. The CDR3, as DNA: TGTGCCAGCAGTTCATGGGACAGGCGCACCTCCTACGAGCAGTACTTC.

The sample holds one count of this clone. This chain uses TRBV30 with TRBJ1-2, with D perhaps TRBD1 (5 bases). The germline gives CDR1 GTSNPN, CDR2 SVGIG (reference sequence). This CDR3 contains 13 residues. V gave up 1 base and J gave up 8 bases, with 14 bases separating them. The CDR3 region is CAWSGSRVHGYTF. The CDR3 DNA sequence: TGTGCCTGGAGTGGGAGCAGGGTTCACGGCTACACCTTC.

V usage is TRBV7-6 and J usage is TRBJ2-3; 14 positions match TRBD2. Germline values: CDR1 SGHVS, CDR2 FNYEAQ. This CDR3 is built from 15 residues. V dropped 5 bases and J dropped 5; count of bases not matched to a gene: 3. Here the CDR3 reads CASSPGLAGVDTQYF. The DNA of the CDR3 is TGTGCCAGCAGCCCGGGACTAGCGGGAGTAGATACGCAGTATTTT.

The chain recombines TRBV5-1 with TRBJ2-3; 7 bases are a match to TRBD2. The CDR3 is 14 residues long. The V and J ends lost 3 bases and 4 bases, in that order; junction bases with no gene match: 5. The germline V gene has CDR1 SGHRS and CDR2 YFSETQ. CDR3 amino acids: CASSWTRSPDTQYF. Here the CDR3 DNA reads TGCGCCAGCAGCTGGACTAGATCCCCAGATACGCAGTATTTT.